This T cell receptor (beta chain) was recorded in a study of cytomegalovirus exposure and HLA in healthy donors. Study details: A previous analysis identified 117 million unique TCR beta sequences derived from about 180 million T cells.

The study, taken as a whole, reports: The HLA-A and HLA-B alleles of most subjects were reportedly predicted accurately from TCR beta sequences.

A remark on this clone: The antigen is not known.

PCR primers comprised 60 Vbeta and 13 Jbeta primers. Per the authors' pipeline: As a later analysis found, there were 80 million to 90 million unique TCR beta chains, of which around 9.9 million were shared. Generated by immunoSEQ multiplex PCR, the TCRdb table keeps only in-frame clones and is missing some. The DNA was the basis for D and trimming; V, J and clone size are from that table. This table has a few hundred thousand clones, more than 60% appearing once. This receptor was taken from a woman in her 30s in good health and CMV-seronegative. Sequencing was performed on PBMCs.

The DNA of the CDR3 is TGTGCCAGCAGCTTAGTAGGGGGCTGTAATGAAAAACTGTTTTTT. It translates to CASSLVGGCNEKLFF. J is TRBJ1-4 and V is TRBV7-2, with 7 bases matching TRBD1. The CDR3 is made up of 15 amino acids. J was trimmed by 4 bases and V by 1 base; bases with no gene match: 3. Looked up from germline, CDR1 is SGHTA and CDR2 is FQGNSA.